The entry that follows covers one T cell receptor beta chain sequence. As yet, its antigen is unknown. The data originate from a study of cytomegalovirus exposure and HLA in healthy donors. General observations from the study: In a later analysis, compared with equally common non-associated chains, HLA-associated beta chains were more expanded. Many donors carried some public TCRs, although rarity characterized most TCR sequences. Data from an earlier analysis indicated that most TCR beta V segments were productive either about 87% or about 30% of the time.

Researchers ran the PCR with 60 Vbeta and 13 Jbeta primers. Only in-frame clones appear in the TCRdb table, and some are missing; sequencing was by immunoSEQ multiplex PCR. This sample has a few hundred thousand clones, with 80% to 90% found just once. Trimming cost V 5 bases and J 6 bases; bases outside gene matches: 7. The CDR3 runs 15 residues. Germline assignment: CDR1 LNHDA and CDR2 SQIVND (reference sequence). The sequenced sample consisted of PBMCs. This chain connects TRBV19 to TRBJ2-1, with 10 bases identical to TRBD1. The origin of this receptor is a woman in her late teens or twenties in good health and CMV-seronegative. The CDR3: CASSLTGTGANEQFF. The CDR3 DNA reads as TGTGCCAGTAGTCTCACCGGGACAGGGGCCAATGAGCAGTTCTTC.